This TCR beta chain came from a study of T cells in localized non-small cell lung cancer. Study-wide findings and caveats: Tumor trailed uninvolved adjacent lung in T cell clonality, which peaked there.

Here immunoSEQ multiplex PCR was the method, and the copy in TCRdb shows in-frame clones only, minus some. Of approximately 1,600 clones listed, approximately 20% are singletons. Germline V gene lookup returns CDR1 MGHRA and CDR2 YSYEKL. The V gene lost 1 base and the J gene lost 7 bases, with 20 bases spanning the gap. This CDR3 contains 17 residues. To note about this clone: As yet, its antigen is unknown.

The origin of this receptor is a man aged 40 to 75 with stage III squamous cell lung carcinoma. This sequence joins TRBV4-1 and TRBJ2-4, with D possibly TRBD2 on 6 matching bases. The sample consisted of lung tumor tissue, taken before any cancer treatment. DNA for the CDR3: TGCGCCAGCAGCCAAGGTCCCCAGGTCGCTGGGGGGAACATTCAGTACTTC. Translated, it gives CASSQGPQVAGGNIQYF.